This T cell receptor beta chain originates from a study of cytomegalovirus exposure and HLA in healthy donors. Study findings and constraints: A later analysis, which compared TCR beta chains of equal frequency, found the HLA-associated ones more clonally expanded.

The CDR3 loop spans 19 amino acids. Germline lookup yields CDR1 SEHNR and CDR2 FQNEAQ (reference sequence). V was trimmed by 1 base and J by 0 bases, leaving 19 bases between them. About this clone: Its antigen is undetermined.

All donors participated as healthy donors of bone marrow. Primers for the PCR totalled 60 Vbeta and 13 Jbeta. Sequencing was performed with immunoSEQ multiplex PCR; in TCRdb, only in-frame clones are kept and a portion is missing. The repertoire consists of fewer than 150,000 clones, with 65% to 85% occurring once and the leading ten covering under 0.3%. The TCR originated in a man in his fifties in good health and CMV-seronegative. The genes are TRBV7-9 and TRBJ2-4; no clear D gene. Input material: PBMCs. The CDR3 reads CASSLVVRHFDLAKNIQYF. In DNA form, the CDR3 reads TGTGCCAGCAGCTTAGTAGTCAGACATTTTGACCTAGCCAAAAACATTCAGTACTTC.